Listed below are T cell receptor beta chains from one sample, sequenced in a study of T cell responses to AZD1222 COVID-19 vaccine. Produced via immunoSEQ multiplex PCR; TCRdb's table is partial and in-frame only. This sample carries 90,000 to 150,000 clones, roughly 86% of them seen once, and the ten largest clones take around 3%. This specimen consisted of peripheral blood, obtained 28 days after the second AZD1222 dose. The source is an adult who received the AZD1222 COVID-19 vaccine. CDR3s include the opening cysteine and the closing phenylalanine or tryptophan. A D gene is named only where the DNA matches it firmly. A clone size is listed for some rows: how often the clone was seen (once, few, many), or a class if it is expanded.

TRBD1	.	TRBV7-8	TRBJ1-1	CASSSGYGQGAGNTEAFF	TGTGCCAGCAGCTCGGGCTACGGACAGGGCGCGGGGAACACTGAAGCTTTCTTT
.	few	TRBV28	TRBJ1-2	CASSFGAGSSYGYTF	TGTGCCAGCAGTTTTGGGGCAGGGTCCAGCTATGGCTACACCTTC
TRBD2	.	TRBV5-1	TRBJ2-2	CASSLARAGLGTGELFF	TGCGCCAGCAGCTTGGCCAGAGCGGGGCTCGGGACCGGGGAGCTGTTTTTT
TRBD2	once	TRBV7-2	TRBJ2-5	CASSPGLVETQYF	TGTGCCAGCAGCCCCGGACTAGTCGAGACCCAGTACTTC
.	.	TRBV7-6	TRBJ1-1	CASSLRIPGSRSTEAFF	TGTGCCAGCAGCCTAAGAATACCGGGATCCCGGAGCACTGAAGCTTTCTTT
.	once	TRBV5-5	TRBJ1-5	CASSSAPNQPQHF	TGTGCCAGCAGCTCAGCCCCGAATCAGCCCCAGCATTTT
.	.	TRBV28	TRBJ1-5	CASSRGNQPQHF	TGTGCCAGCAGTCGGGGCAATCAGCCCCAGCATTTT
.	.	TRBV3-1/TRBV3-2	TRBJ2-5	CASSQEWGRQEETQYF	TGTGCCAGCAGCCAAGAATGGGGGCGCCAGGAGGAGACCCAGTACTTC
.	.	TRBV14	TRBJ1-3	CASSQARDRSGNTIYF	TGTGCCAGCAGCCAAGCACGAGACAGAAGTGGAAACACCATATATTTT
.	.	TRBV18	TRBJ1-6	CASSPGSGGPLHF	TGTGCCAGCTCACCGGGATCCGGCGGACCCCTCCACTTT
.	.	TRBV5-4	TRBJ1-1	CASSLGGNTEAFF	TGTGCCAGCAGCTTGGGAGGGAACACTGAAGCTTTCTTT
.	few	TRBV11-3	TRBJ2-7	CASSVTGYEQYF	TGTGCCAGCAGCGTTACGGGGTACGAGCAGTACTTC